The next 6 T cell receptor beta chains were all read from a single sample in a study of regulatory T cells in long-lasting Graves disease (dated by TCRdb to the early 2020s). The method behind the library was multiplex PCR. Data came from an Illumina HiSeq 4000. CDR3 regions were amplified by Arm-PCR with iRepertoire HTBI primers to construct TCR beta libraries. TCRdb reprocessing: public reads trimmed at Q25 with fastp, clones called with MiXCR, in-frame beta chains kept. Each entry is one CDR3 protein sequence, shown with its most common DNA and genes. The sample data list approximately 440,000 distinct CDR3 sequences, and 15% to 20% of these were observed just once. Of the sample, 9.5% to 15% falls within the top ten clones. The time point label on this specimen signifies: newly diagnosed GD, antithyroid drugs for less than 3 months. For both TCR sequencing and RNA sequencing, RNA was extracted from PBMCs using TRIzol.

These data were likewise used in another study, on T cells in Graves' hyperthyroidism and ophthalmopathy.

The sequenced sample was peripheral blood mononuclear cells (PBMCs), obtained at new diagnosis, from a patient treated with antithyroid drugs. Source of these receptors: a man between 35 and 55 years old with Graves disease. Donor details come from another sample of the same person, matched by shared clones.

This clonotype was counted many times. The CDR3 coding sequence is TGTGCCAGCAGTTTATATTCGGTCCTCTTCCCCCTGGGTGGCTACACCTTC. Translating it yields CASSLYSVLFPLGGYTF. This rearrangement joins TRBV28 to TRBJ1-2, with no clear D. Per the germline V gene, CDR1 is MDHEN and CDR2 is SYDVKM. Trimming stripped 1 base from V and 7 bases from J, with 22 bases between. The CDR3 consists of 17 residues.

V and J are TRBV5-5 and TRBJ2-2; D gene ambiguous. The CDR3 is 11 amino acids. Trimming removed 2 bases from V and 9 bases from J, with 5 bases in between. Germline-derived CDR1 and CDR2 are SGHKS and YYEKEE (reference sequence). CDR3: CASSLARELFF. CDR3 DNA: TGTGCCAGCAGCTTAGCCCGGGAGCTGTTTTTT.

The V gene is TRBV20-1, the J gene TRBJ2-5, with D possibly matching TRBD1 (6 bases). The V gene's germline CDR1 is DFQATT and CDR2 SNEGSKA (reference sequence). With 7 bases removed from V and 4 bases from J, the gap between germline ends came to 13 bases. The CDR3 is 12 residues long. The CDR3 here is CSVDRPGETQYF. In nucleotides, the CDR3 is TGCAGTGTAGACAGGCCGGGAGAGACCCAGTACTTC.

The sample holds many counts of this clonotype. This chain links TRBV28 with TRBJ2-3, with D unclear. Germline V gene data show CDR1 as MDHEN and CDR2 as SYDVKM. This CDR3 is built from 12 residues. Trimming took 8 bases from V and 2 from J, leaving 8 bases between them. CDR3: CASASPTDTQYF. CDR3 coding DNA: TGTGCCAGCGCGTCGCCCACAGATACGCAGTATTTT.

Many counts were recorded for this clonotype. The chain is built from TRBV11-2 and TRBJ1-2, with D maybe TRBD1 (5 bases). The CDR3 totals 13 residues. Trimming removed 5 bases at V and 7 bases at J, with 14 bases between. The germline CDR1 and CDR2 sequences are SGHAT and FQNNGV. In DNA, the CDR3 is TGTGCCAGCAGCCCGGGACCGGAGGGTGGCTACACCTTC. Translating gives CASSPGPEGGYTF.

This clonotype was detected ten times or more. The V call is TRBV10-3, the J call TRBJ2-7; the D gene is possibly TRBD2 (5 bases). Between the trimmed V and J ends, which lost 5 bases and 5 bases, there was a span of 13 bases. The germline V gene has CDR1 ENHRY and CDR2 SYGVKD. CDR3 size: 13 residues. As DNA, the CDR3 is TGTGCCATCAGTATTGGACTGAACAACGAGCAGTACTTC. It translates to CAISIGLNNEQYF.